Below, one T cell receptor beta chain is given with its context. The antigen remains undetermined. Deletions cut 4 bases from V and 7 bases from J, with 14 bases between. Germline assignment: CDR1 MNHEY and CDR2 SMNVEV (reference sequence). The CDR3 contains 14 residues. The libraries were made with immunoSEQ v3. Each library reached roughly 2 million read pairs, or about 5-6.5 million at deep level. This table comes from immunoSEQ multiplex PCR, and its TCRdb copy is limited to in-frame clones, with some not included. The sample has tens of thousands of clones, 60% to 80% seen once. This sample is drawn from a study of TIL therapy for anti-PD-1-resistant metastatic lung cancer. Overall study: Tumor harvest preceded PD-1/PD-L1 blockade, followed by nivolumab treatment. Tumors carried a median about 1.5 non-synonymous mutations per megabase.

Specified time point: pre-treatment sample, taken before nivolumab and TIL therapy. Study findings and constraints: The cohort had more treatment-naive, never-smoker and oncogene-addicted patients than typical.

Sequences were derived from blood, sampled at baseline. This sequence joins TRBV27 and TRBJ1-3; a weak D match, TRBD1 (6 bases). The TCR originated in a woman aged 30-85 years with non-small cell lung cancer. DNA for the CDR3: TGTGCCAGCAGTTCTTGGGGGGCGAGGAACACCATATATTTT. Its translation: CASSSWGARNTIYF.